This T cell receptor (beta chain) appears in the sequencing data of a study of metastatic and nonmetastatic thyroid tumors. Background on the study: Blood and tumor or nodule tissue repertoires from malignant and benign thyroid patients were compared. General study findings and limits: Compared with benign nodules, malignant thyroid tumors were reported to have significantly higher TCR beta diversity in both blood and tumor.

Worth noting for this clone: Its antigen is still unknown.

TCRdb re-called clones via MiXCR from the PCR reads. The sample consists of tens of thousands of clones, around a fifth of them appearing once. No patient received treatment before thyroid surgery. V dropped 5 bases and J dropped 3 bases, with 17 bases sitting between them. Germline assignment: CDR1 SGHRS and CDR2 YFSETQ. CDR3 length: 15 residues. The rearrangement links TRBV5-1 to TRBJ1-1; perhaps TRBD1 as D (6 bases). Specimen: blood. The TCR was taken from a female donor with papillary thyroid cancer or a benign thyroid nodule (not recorded which). Some clones in this sample may be carry-over from other donors' samples. The CDR3 DNA sequence: TGCGCCAGCAGTCCAGAGGGAGGGGGTCACACTGAAGCTTTCTTT. Encoded protein: CASSPEGGGHTEAFF.